The source of this T cell receptor (beta chain) is a study of blood T cell repertoires in COVID-19. For the study at large: Samples taken during acute and convalescent COVID-19 were collected in the United States, Italy and Spain. PBMCs, B-cell-depleted T cells, or T cells provided the cDNA or gDNA that made up the material.

Original processing notes: By means of reference gene primer amplification, nucleated cell counts were estimated. The protocol was immunoSEQ multiplex PCR, while the TCRdb copy is restricted to in-frame clones and leaves out a portion. That table furnishes V, J and clone size, whereas the DNA furnished D and trimming. The repertoire includes about 240,000 clones, around 86% of them detected once, and 5.5% to 7.5% sits in the top ten. The junction had 9 bases not matched to a gene; V was cut back by 5 bases and J by 3 bases. CDR1 and CDR2 (germline): SGHTA, FQGTGA. This CDR3 spans 15 amino acids. J is TRBJ2-7 and V is TRBV7-3, with 8 positions matching TRBD1. The sequence came from a woman between 65 and 79 years old with active or convalescent COVID-19. Sample: peripheral blood. The CDR3 nucleotides read TGTGCCAGCAGCCGAGGACAGGGATGGTACTACGAGCAGTACTTC. It codes for CASSRGQGWYYEQYF.